This T cell receptor (beta chain) came from a study of T cells in Graves' hyperthyroidism and ophthalmopathy. Template material for amplifying TCR beta CDR3 regions consisted of RNA transcripts. With the HTBI primer set, the TCR CDR3 went through a first round of RT-PCR. TCRdb analysed the multiplex PCR reads with MiXCR anew, one entry per CDR3 protein. Here the sample spans over 150,000 distinct CDR3 sequences, around 17% being singletons. This clonotype occurred once. The CDR3 loop spans 17 amino acids. From germline, CDR1 is KGHDR and CDR2 SFDVKD. Trimming cost V 4 bases and J 2 bases, with 17 bases left between them.

The source of this sequence is a woman between 50 and 59 years old with Graves' hyperthyroidism. The source material was blood. The V and J genes are TRBV24-1 and TRBJ2-1; either TRBD1 or TRBD2 may supply D (7 bases each). CDR3 in amino acids: CATSDTSQGRAYNEQFF. CDR3 coding DNA: TGTGCCACCAGTGACACCTCACAGGGGAGGGCCTACAATGAGCAGTTCTTC.